This entry lists 20 T cell receptor beta chains sequenced from one sample in a study of blood T cell repertoires in COVID-19 (TCRdb year 2020). Libraries were built with the immunoSEQ multiplex PCR assay. The table was pulled from immuneACCESS by TCRdb, which kept in-frame rearrangements only. Such tables lose some clones; where checked, under half of the loss comes from unresolved V genes, and the rest has no known cause. This sample holds hundreds of thousands of clones; approximately 89% were observed only once. The ten largest clones capture less than 3.5% of the sample. The specimen was PBMCs or T cells enriched from blood (not recorded which). The origin of the receptors is a woman between 45 and 65 years old who had been exposed to COVID-19.

The V and J genes are TRBV27 and TRBJ1-2; D is ambiguous. V lost 4 bases and J 4 bases, leaving 10 bases between the germline ends. CDR1 is MNHEY and CDR2 is SMNVEV in the germline V gene (reference sequence). This CDR3 has 13 amino acids. The CDR3 protein is CASSSSGTYGYTF. The CDR3 DNA reads TGTGCCAGCAGTTCCTCAGGCACCTATGGCTACACCTTC.

This rearrangement joins TRBV3-1 (or the pseudogene TRBV3-2) to TRBJ1-1; maybe TRBD1 (6 bases). This CDR3 is built from 15 residues. Germline V gene sequence: CDR1 LGHDT, CDR2 YNNKEL (reference sequence). V was cut by 3 bases and J by 7 bases, with 18 bases left in between. The CDR3 reads CASSHHYRTGLEAFF. Written as DNA, the CDR3 is TGTGCCAGCAGCCACCACTACCGTACAGGGCTTGAAGCTTTCTTT.

Worth noting for this clone: Other DNA sequences in this specimen translate into the identical CDR3. The chain is built from TRBV5-4 and TRBJ2-7; 11 bases map to TRBD1. The V gene end was trimmed by 3 bases and the J gene end by 2 bases; junction bases not matched to a gene: 1. Germline-derived CDR1 and CDR2 are SGHNT and YYREEE (reference sequence). The CDR3 extends over 14 amino acids. The DNA for the CDR3 is TGTGCCAGCAGCTCGGGACAGGGGGCCTACGAGCAGTACTTC. The encoded protein is CASSSGQGAYEQYF.

V gene TRBV30 combines with J gene TRBJ1-5, with TRBD1 as a possible D gene (5 bases). This CDR3 contains 13 residues. Germline V gene lookup returns CDR1 GTSNPN and CDR2 SVGIG (reference sequence). V dropped 2 bases and J dropped 3 bases, with 8 bases sitting between them. The CDR3 reads CAWSMGLNQPQHF. The CDR3, as DNA: TGTGCCTGGAGTATGGGGCTCAATCAGCCCCAGCATTTT.

This clone was counted a few times. V usage is TRBV29-1 and J usage is TRBJ1-1; 7 positions agree with TRBD1. J was trimmed by 3 bases and V by 6 bases; bases with no gene match: 7. The germline gives CDR1 SQVTM, CDR2 ANQGSEA. The CDR3 length is 13 residues. The CDR3 DNA sequence: TGCAGCGTCAAGGGGGCAGCGGACACTGAAGCTTTCTTT. This translates into CSVKGAADTEAFF.

The chain combines TRBV29-1 with TRBJ2-7; no definite D call. The CDR3 length is 12 residues. Germline loops: CDR1 SQVTM, CDR2 ANQGSEA. Between the trimmed V and J ends, which lost 4 bases and 4 bases, there was a span of 11 bases. The CDR3 sequence: CSVVGLVYEQYF. In DNA, the CDR3 is TGCAGCGTTGTCGGGTTGGTTTACGAGCAGTACTTC.

This clone showed up just a few times. The V call is TRBV7-9, the J call TRBJ2-4; tentatively, D is TRBD2 (5 bases). The CDR3 has 15 residues. Germline lookup yields CDR1 SEHNR and CDR2 FQNEAQ (reference sequence). Deletions cut 0 bases from V and 1 base from J, with 7 bases between. This CDR3 is CASSLAGGAKNIQYF. The CDR3 nucleotides read TGTGCCAGCAGCTTAGCGGGCGGGGCCAAAAACATTCAGTACTTC. Combining the CDR3 with reference TRBV7-9 and TRBJ2-4 gives the whole variable domain DTGVSQNPRHKITKRGQNVTFRCDPISEHNRLYWYRQTLGQGPEFLTYFQNEAQLEKSRLLSDRFSAERPKGSFSTLEIQRTEQGDSAMYLCASSLAGGAKNIQYFGAGTRLSVL.

The genes are TRBV28 and TRBJ1-3, with D perhaps matching TRBD1 (6 bases). Deletions cut 6 bases from V and 5 bases from J, with 17 bases between. The germline V gene encodes CDR1 MDHEN and CDR2 SYDVKM. The CDR3 runs 15 residues. The CDR3 here is CASSRRTGTRNTIYF. The CDR3 coding sequence is TGTGCCAGCAGCCGGCGGACCGGGACAAGAAACACCATATATTTT. Variable domain in full (rest from reference TRBV28 and TRBJ1-3): DVKVTQSSRYLVKRTGEKVFLECVQDMDHENMFWYRQDPGLGLRLIYFSYDVKMKEKGDIPEGYSVSREKKERFSLILESASTNQTSMYLCASSRRTGTRNTIYFGEGSWLTVV.

The chain couples TRBV19 to TRBJ1-6, with D perhaps TRBD1 (6 bases). Trimming shortened V by 7 bases and J by 7 bases, and 11 bases separated the two germline ends. Germline V gives CDR1 LNHDA, CDR2 SQIVND (reference sequence). The CDR3 covers 13 residues. CDR3 protein: CASMGQGNSPLHF. DNA for the CDR3: TGTGCCAGTATGGGCCAGGGGAATTCACCCCTCCACTTT.

Written as DNA, the CDR3 is TGCGCCAGCAGCCCGGAGGGTCAGGCTAGCGCGGGGGAGCAGTACTTC. The encoded protein is CASSPEGQASAGEQYF. The gene calls are TRBV5-1 and TRBJ2-7; perhaps TRBD2 as D (6 bases). Germline CDR1 reads SGHRS; CDR2 reads YFSETQ. The V end was cut by 4 bases, the J end by 7 bases, with 24 bases between. CDR3 length: 16 residues.

The chain joins TRBV19 to TRBJ1-2; possibly TRBD1 for D (5 bases). The V end was cut by 6 bases, the J end by 2 bases, with 13 bases between. The V gene's germline CDR1 is LNHDA and CDR2 SQIVND (reference sequence). The CDR3 has 14 residues. This CDR3 reads CASRGIWGNYGYTF. The CDR3 DNA sequence: TGTGCCAGTAGGGGGATTTGGGGCAACTATGGCTACACCTTC.

The V call is TRBV5-1, the J call TRBJ2-1; 10 nucleotides match TRBD1. The germline gives CDR1 SGHRS, CDR2 YFSETQ. V was clipped by 4 bases and J by 0 bases; unmatched bases: 13. CDR3 size: 19 residues. CDR3 sequence reads: CASSPRTGGFGSSYNEQFF. DNA for the CDR3: TGCGCCAGCAGCCCAAGGACAGGGGGTTTTGGGAGCTCCTACAATGAGCAGTTCTTC.

This rearrangement joins TRBV19 to TRBJ2-3, with 8 bases that match TRBD2. The CDR3 totals 14 residues. The V gene end was trimmed by 6 bases and the J gene end by 0 bases; junction bases not matched to a gene: 2. The germline CDR1 and CDR2 sequences are LNHDA and SQIVND (reference sequence). DNA for the CDR3: TGTGCCAGTAGGACTAGCGCTAGCACAGATACGCAGTATTTT. Protein sequence: CASRTSASTDTQYF. The full variable domain, with the rest looked up from reference TRBV19 and TRBJ2-3, is DGGITQSPKYLFRKEGQNVTLSCEQNLNHDAMYWYRQDPGQGLRLIYYSQIVNDFQKGDIAEGYSVSREKKESFPLTVTSAQKNPTAFYLCASRTSASTDTQYFGPGTRLTVL.

V and J are TRBV6-6 and TRBJ2-3, with 12 positions matching TRBD2. Germline CDR1 MNHNY, CDR2 SVGAGI (reference sequence). J lost 5 bases, V lost 2 bases, and 2 bases had no gene match. This CDR3 is built from 15 residues. CDR3 in amino acids: CASSYALAGGDTQYF. CDR3 nucleotides: TGTGCCAGCAGTTACGCACTAGCGGGGGGAGATACGCAGTATTTT.

The chain has TRBV3-1 (or the pseudogene TRBV3-2) and TRBJ1-1; 7 positions match TRBD1. Losses at the gene ends were 3 bases for V and 10 bases for J; bases not matched to a gene: 8. The CDR3 has 13 amino acids. Germline CDR1 and CDR2: LGHDT and YNNKEL (reference sequence). DNA for the CDR3: TGTGCCAGCAGCCAGGGGACAGTCGAAGCAGCTTTCTTT. It encodes CASSQGTVEAAFF.

J is TRBJ1-2 and V is TRBV6-5; D perhaps matches TRBD1 (5 bases). From germline, CDR1 is MNHEY and CDR2 SVGAGI. CDR3 length equals 13 residues. V gave up 10 bases and J gave up 4 bases, with 16 bases separating them. The CDR3 here is CATNQGGGYGYTF. Written as DNA, the CDR3 is TGTGCCACCAACCAGGGAGGAGGCTATGGCTACACCTTC.

The chain uses TRBV10-3 and TRBJ2-6; TRBD1 is a possible D gene (7 bases). Trimming cost V 9 bases and J 3 bases, with 18 bases left between them. This CDR3 has 16 amino acids. CDR1 is ENHRY, CDR2 SYGVKD, per germline. Here the CDR3 DNA reads TGTGCCATTGGAGGGGGCGCGGTAAATGGGGCCAACGTCCTGACTTTC. As protein: CAIGGGAVNGANVLTF.

The chain joins TRBV6-5 to TRBJ2-7; 7 bases are a match to TRBD1. The CDR3 is 15 residues long. V shed 6 bases and J 1 base; nucleotides not matched to a gene: 9. Germline CDR1 reads MNHEY; CDR2 reads SVGAGI. CDR3 DNA: TGTGCCAGCAGAGTGTTGACAGGGTGGTCCTACGAGCAGTACTTC. Protein sequence: CASRVLTGWSYEQYF.

V usage is TRBV28 and J usage is TRBJ2-1; 7 nucleotides agree with TRBD1. This CDR3 has 13 residues. V shed 4 bases, J shed 8 bases, and the junction held 5 bases outside the gene matches. CDR1 is MDHEN, CDR2 SYDVKM, per germline. The CDR3 loop is CASSYRGSDEQFF. The CDR3, as DNA: TGTGCCAGCAGTTACAGGGGTTCGGATGAGCAGTTCTTC.

This chain links TRBV2 with TRBJ2-7, with 10 nucleotides matching TRBD1. The germline gives CDR1 SNHLY, CDR2 FYNNEI. Unmatched junction bases numbered 5, after V lost 6 bases and J lost 3 bases. CDR3 length: 14 amino acids. CDR3 DNA sequence: TGTGCCAGCAGAGGACAGGGGGATATCTACGAGCAGTACTTC. Residues: CASRGQGDIYEQYF.